This T cell receptor beta chain was sequenced in a study of OX40 agonist ivuxolimab in advanced cancers. Looked up from germline, CDR1 is MGHRA and CDR2 is YSYEKL. V shed 3 bases, J shed 0 bases, and the junction held 13 bases outside the gene matches. The CDR3 sequence is 18 residues long. The sample holds one count of this clone. The antigen is unknown. Overall study findings and caveats: Within 6 weeks, CD4+ and CD8+ blood T cells expanded clonally at 0.1 to 3.0 mg/kg.

Assay: immunoSEQ multiplex PCR; the TCRdb copy retains only in-frame clones and omits some. The table shows tens of thousands of clones, with about nine tenths occurring only once. Enrollment shut out patients with autoimmune disease history or systemic immunosuppression. The sample consisted of CD4+ or CD8+ T cells sorted from blood, taken in a trial of the OX40 agonist ivuxolimab. This receptor was taken from an adult with an advanced solid tumor such as melanoma, head and neck, liver or kidney cancer. The rearrangement uses TRBV4-1 and TRBJ1-1, with 7 bases that match TRBD1. The CDR3, as DNA: TGCGCCAGCAGCCACAACGACAGGGCGGGGGACATGAACACTGAAGCTTTCTTT. This sequence encodes CASSHNDRAGDMNTEAFF.